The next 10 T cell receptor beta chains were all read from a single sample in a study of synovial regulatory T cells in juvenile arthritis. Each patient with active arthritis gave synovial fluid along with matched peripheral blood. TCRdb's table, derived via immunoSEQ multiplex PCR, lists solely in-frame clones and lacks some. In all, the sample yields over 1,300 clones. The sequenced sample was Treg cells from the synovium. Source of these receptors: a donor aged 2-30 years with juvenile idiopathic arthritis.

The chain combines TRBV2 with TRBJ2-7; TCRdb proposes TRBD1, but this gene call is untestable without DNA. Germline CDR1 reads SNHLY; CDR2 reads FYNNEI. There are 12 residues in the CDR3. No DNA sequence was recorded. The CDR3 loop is CASTRDSYEQYF.

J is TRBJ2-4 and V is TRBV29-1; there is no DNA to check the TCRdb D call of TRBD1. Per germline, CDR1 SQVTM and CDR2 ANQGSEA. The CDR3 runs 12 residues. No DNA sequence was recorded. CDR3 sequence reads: CSVARAKNIQYF. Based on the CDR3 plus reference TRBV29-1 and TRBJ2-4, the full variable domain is SAVISQKPSRDICQRGTSLTIQCQVDSQVTMMFWYRQQPGQSLTLIATANQGSEATYESGFVIDKFPISRPNLTFSTLTVSNMSPEDSSIYLCSVARAKNIQYFGAGTRLSVL.

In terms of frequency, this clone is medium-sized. The CDR3 sequence: CASSLRRDTEAFF. The rearrangement links TRBV5-1 to TRBJ1-1; as DNA is missing, the TRBD1 call by TCRdb cannot be tested. CDR1 SGHRS and CDR2 YFSETQ come from the germline V gene. The CDR3 has 13 residues. A DNA sequence was not provided. The variable domain in full, with the rest retrieved from reference TRBV5-1 and TRBJ1-1, is KAGVTQTPRYLIKTRGQQVTLSCSPISGHRSVSWYQQTPGQGLQFLFEYFSETQRNKGNFPGRFSGRQFSNSRSEMNVSTLELGDSALYLCASSLRRDTEAFFGQGTRLTVV.

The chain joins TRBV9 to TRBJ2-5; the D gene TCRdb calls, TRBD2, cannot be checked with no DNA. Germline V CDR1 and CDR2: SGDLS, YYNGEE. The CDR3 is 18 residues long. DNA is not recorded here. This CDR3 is CASSTGLADPRGKETQYF.

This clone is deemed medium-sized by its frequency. CDR3 amino acids: CASRDGTGVNTEAFF. The rearrangement uses TRBV5-1 and TRBJ1-1; lacking DNA, the TRBD1 call made by TCRdb goes unchecked. Germline V gives CDR1 SGHRS, CDR2 YFSETQ. The CDR3 runs 15 residues. DNA for this receptor is not on file.

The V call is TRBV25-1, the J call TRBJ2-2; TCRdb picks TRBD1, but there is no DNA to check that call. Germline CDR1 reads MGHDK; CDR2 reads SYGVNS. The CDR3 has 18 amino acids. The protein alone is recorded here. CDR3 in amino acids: CASSERTGTGVNTGELFF.

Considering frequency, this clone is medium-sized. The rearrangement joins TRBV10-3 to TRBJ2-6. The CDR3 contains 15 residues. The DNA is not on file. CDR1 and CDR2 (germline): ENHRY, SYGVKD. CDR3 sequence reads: CAIANEFSGANVLTF.

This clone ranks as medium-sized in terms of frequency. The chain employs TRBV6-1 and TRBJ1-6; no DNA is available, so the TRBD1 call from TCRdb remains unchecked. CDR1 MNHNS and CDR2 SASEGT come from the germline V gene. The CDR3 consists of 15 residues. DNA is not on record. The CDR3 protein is CASVGNRAANPPLHF.

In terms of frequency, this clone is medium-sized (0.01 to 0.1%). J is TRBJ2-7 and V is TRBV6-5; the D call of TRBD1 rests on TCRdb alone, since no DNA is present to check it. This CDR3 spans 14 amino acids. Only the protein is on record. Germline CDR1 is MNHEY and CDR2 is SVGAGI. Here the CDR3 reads CASSGQWGSYEQYF.

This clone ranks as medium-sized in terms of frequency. The CDR3 is CASSGPPYRYGYTF. The chain recombines TRBV2 with TRBJ1-2. In germline, CDR1 is SNHLY, CDR2 FYNNEI. This CDR3 comprises 14 residues. No DNA sequence is on record.